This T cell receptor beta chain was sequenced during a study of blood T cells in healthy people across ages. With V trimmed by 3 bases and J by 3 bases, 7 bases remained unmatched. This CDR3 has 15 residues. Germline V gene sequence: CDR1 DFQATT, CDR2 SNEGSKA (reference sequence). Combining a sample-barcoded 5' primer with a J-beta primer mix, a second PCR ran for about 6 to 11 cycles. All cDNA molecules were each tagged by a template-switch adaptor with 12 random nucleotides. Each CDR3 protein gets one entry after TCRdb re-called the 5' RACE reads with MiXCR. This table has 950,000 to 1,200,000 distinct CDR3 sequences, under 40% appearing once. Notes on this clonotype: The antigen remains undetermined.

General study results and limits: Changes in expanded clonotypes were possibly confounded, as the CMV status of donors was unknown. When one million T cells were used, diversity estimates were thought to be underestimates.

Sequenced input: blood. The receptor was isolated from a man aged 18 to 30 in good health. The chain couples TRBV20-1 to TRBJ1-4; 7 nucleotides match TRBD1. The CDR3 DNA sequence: TGCAGTGCTAGCGGACAGGCAGAGGCTAATGAAAAACTGTTTTTT. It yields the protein CSASGQAEANEKLFF.